This TCR beta chain stems from a study of radiotherapy plus CTLA-4 blockade in lung cancer (dated by TCRdb to the late 2010s). Turning to the overall study: Among the enrolled patients, 15% to 20% had an objective response, and roughly 30% reached disease control. Paper-wide results and their limitations: Increased serum interferon-beta after radiation, together with early dynamic changes in blood T cell clones, were reported to be the strongest predictors of response. TCR clones derived from tumors expanded in peripheral blood after treatment with radiotherapy and ipilimumab.

The library relied on the immunoSEQ multiplex PCR assay. Drawn from immuneACCESS, this table holds only the in-frame rearrangements with V and J called that TCRdb kept. Clones are partly lost; checked studies trace under half to an unresolved V gene and leave the rest unexplained. This sample gives around 90,000 clones in total; around four fifths of them show up just once. Just over 14% of the sample is taken by the ten largest. Focal radiation therapy combined with CTLA-4 blockade (ipilimumab) was tested in patients with chemo-refractory metastatic non-small-cell lung cancer. The CDR3 runs 15 amino acids, cysteine and phenylalanine included. The sequence is cut down to CDR3 DNA, 45 bases in frame from base 1. As encoded in the germline V gene, CDR1 is SNHLY while CDR2 is FYNNEI. V lost 6 bases and J lost 2 bases, and the count of bases not matched to a germline gene is 9. On this clone itself: The target of this receptor is not known. Base quality data are lacking; no much larger clone is found one base away.

Recombination linked TRBV2 to TRBJ1-2, with 7 bases matching TRBD1. The receptor was isolated from a human donor with non-small cell lung cancer that progressed on radiotherapy plus ipilimumab. The sequences come from peripheral blood, collected from a patient treated with radiotherapy plus ipilimumab. The sequence in DNA is TGTGCCAGCAGCATCATTTTGACAGGGAACTATGGCTACACCTTC. Its protein is CASSIILTGNYGYTF.